This T cell receptor (beta chain) was retrieved from a study of molecular identifiers for immune sequencing clone quantification. CDR3 size: 12 residues. Per the germline V gene, CDR1 is SEHNR and CDR2 is FQNEAQ (reference sequence). Deletions cut 6 bases from V and 6 bases from J, with 8 bases between. In its sample, this clonotype was seen many times. The antigen remains undetermined. Study-level points and caveats: Jurkat TCR RNA spiked in from one cell (amid more than 850,000 naive cells) was reportedly detectable. Over 99% of effector molecules, but under 1% in naive cells, were held by clones with more than 20 RNA copies.

Bulk TCR library preparation followed previously described methods with listed TCR primers. TCRdb passed the PCR reads through MiXCR, listing each CDR3 protein once. Of tens of thousands of distinct CDR3 sequences in the sample, nearly 25% were seen once. The TCR was taken from a human donor in good health. Some libraries in this study had Jurkat cell RNA spiked in. V is TRBV7-9 and J is TRBJ2-2; D is uncertain. Sequencing input: naive CD8+ T cells from blood, with Jurkat cell RNA spiked in. Subset denoted: FACS-sorted CD8+CD4-CCR7+CD45RA+ naive T cells. In DNA, the CDR3 is TGTGCCAGCAGGGACCTCCCCGGGGAGCTGTTTTTT. Translation gives CASRDLPGELFF.